This TCR beta chain was identified during a study of OX40 agonist ivuxolimab in advanced cancers. Across the whole study: Clinicians treated patients with ivuxolimab, an agonistic anti-OX40 (CD134) antibody.

Per the germline V gene, CDR1 is MGHRA and CDR2 is YSYEKL. Trimming removed 0 bases at V and 4 bases at J, with 10 bases between. The CDR3 runs 15 residues. The timepoints at which blood was sampled were baseline, cycle 4 day 1, and cycle 7 day 1. Sequenced by immunoSEQ multiplex PCR; TCRdb stores in-frame clones only, minus some. In the table there are around 58,000 clones, 84% of which are singletons. Source: CD4+ or CD8+ T cells sorted from blood, taken in a trial of the OX40 agonist ivuxolimab. The receptor was derived from an adult with an advanced solid tumor such as melanoma, head and neck, liver or kidney cancer. The chain combines TRBV4-1 with TRBJ1-3, with D possibly being TRBD1 (6 bases). The CDR3 here is CASSQEGGPGNTIYF. The CDR3 DNA follows: TGCGCCAGCAGCCAAGAAGGGGGGCCAGGAAACACCATATATTTT.